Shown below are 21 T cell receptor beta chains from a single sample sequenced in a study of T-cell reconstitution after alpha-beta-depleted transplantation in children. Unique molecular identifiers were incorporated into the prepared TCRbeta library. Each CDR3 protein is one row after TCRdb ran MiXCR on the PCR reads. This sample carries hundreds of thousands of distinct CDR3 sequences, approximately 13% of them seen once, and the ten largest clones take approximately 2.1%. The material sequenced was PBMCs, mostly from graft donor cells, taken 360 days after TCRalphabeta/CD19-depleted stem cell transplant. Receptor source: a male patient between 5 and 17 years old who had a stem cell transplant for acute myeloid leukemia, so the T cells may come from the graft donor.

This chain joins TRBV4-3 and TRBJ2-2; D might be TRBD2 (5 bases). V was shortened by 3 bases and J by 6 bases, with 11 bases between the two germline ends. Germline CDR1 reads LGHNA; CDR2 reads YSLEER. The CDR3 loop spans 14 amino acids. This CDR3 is CASSHELVPGELFF. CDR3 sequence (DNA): TGCGCCAGCAGCCACGAACTAGTACCCGGGGAGCTGTTTTTT.

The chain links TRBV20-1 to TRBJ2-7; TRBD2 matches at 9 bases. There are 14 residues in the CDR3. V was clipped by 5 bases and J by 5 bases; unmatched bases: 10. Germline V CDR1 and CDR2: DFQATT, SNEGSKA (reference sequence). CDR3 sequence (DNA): TGCAGTGCTGTCCGGGGGACTAGCTTCGACGAGCAGTACTTC. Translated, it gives CSAVRGTSFDEQYF.

CDR3 nucleotide sequence: TGTGCCAGCCTACTGGAACTGAGGGGGTACTTC. Translation: CASLLELRGYF. The rearrangement links TRBV27 to TRBJ2-7; either TRBD1 or TRBD2 may fit D (5 bases each). Germline-derived CDR1 and CDR2 are MNHEY and SMNVEV (reference sequence). This CDR3 is 11 amino acids long. Trimming removed 8 bases at V and 12 bases at J, with 17 bases between.

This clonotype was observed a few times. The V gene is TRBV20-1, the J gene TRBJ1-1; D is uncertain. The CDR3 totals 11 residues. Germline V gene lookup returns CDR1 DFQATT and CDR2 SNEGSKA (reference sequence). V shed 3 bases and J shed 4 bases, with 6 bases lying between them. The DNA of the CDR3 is TGCAGTGCTAGGGTAGCCACTGAAGCTTTCTTT. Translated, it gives CSARVATEAFF.

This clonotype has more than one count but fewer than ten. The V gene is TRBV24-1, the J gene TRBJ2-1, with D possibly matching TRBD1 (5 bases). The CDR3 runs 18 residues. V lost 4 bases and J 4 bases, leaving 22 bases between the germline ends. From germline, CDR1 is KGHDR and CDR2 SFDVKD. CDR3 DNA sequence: TGTGCCACCAGTGACCGACACCGGACACATGGAAGATACAATGAGCAGTTCTTC. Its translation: CATSDRHRTHGRYNEQFF.

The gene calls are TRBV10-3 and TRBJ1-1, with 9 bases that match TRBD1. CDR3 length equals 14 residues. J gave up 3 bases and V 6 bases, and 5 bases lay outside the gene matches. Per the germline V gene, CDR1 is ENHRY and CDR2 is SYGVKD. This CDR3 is CAIRGQGRHTEAFF. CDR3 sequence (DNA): TGTGCCATCAGGGGACAGGGAAGGCACACTGAAGCTTTCTTT.

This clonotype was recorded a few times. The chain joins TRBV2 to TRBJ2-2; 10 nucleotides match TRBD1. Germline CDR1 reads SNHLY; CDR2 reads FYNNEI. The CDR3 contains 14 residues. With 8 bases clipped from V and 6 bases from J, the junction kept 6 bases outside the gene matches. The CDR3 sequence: CASLVDRGPGELFF. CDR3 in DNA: TGTGCCAGCTTGGTAGACAGGGGGCCCGGGGAGCTGTTTTTT.

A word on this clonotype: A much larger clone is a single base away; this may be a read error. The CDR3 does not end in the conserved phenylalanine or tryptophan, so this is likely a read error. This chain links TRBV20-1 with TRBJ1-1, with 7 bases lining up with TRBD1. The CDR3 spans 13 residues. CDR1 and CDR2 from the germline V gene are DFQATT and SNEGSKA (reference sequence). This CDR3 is CSAATGLNAEAFC. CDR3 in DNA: TGCAGTGCTGCGACAGGGTTGAACGCTGAAGCTTTCTGT.

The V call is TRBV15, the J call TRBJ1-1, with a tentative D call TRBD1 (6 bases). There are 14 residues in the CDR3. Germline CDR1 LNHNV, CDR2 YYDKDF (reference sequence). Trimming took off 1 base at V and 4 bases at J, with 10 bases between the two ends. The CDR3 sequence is CATSRGGGGTEAFF. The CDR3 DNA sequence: TGTGCCACCAGCAGAGGGGGAGGGGGCACTGAAGCTTTCTTT.

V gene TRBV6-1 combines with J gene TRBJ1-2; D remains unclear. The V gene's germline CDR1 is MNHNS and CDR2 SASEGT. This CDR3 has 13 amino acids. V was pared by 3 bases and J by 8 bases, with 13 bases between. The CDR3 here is CASSDRPPEGYTF. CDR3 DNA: TGTGCCAGCAGTGACAGGCCCCCGGAGGGCTACACCTTC.

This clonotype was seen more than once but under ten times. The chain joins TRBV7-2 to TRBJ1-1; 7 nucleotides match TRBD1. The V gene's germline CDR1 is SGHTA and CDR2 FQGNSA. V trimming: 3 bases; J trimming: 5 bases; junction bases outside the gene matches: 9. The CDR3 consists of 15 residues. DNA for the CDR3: TGTGCCAGCAGCTTCGGTAGGGGGCGGTTAACTGAAGCTTTCTTT. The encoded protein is CASSFGRGRLTEAFF.

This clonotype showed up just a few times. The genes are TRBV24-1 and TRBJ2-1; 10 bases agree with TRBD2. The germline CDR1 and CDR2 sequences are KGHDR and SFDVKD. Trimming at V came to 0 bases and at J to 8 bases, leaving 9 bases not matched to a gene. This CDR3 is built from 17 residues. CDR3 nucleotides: TGTGCCACCAGTGATTTGCCCCCTAGCGGGAGTAACCATGAGCAGTTCTTC. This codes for CATSDLPPSGSNHEQFF.

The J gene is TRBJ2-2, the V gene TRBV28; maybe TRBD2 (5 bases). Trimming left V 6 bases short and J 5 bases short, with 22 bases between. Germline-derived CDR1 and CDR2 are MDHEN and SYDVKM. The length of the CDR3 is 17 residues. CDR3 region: CASREARTASGTGELFF. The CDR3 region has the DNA TGTGCCAGCAGAGAAGCGAGGACCGCCTCGGGAACCGGGGAGCTGTTTTTT.

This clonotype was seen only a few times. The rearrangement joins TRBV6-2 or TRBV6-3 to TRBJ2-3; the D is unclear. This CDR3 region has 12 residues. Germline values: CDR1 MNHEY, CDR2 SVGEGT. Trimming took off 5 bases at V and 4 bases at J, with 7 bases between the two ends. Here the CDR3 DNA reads TGTGCCAGCAGTAACGTGGCAGATACGCAGTATTTT. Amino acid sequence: CASSNVADTQYF.

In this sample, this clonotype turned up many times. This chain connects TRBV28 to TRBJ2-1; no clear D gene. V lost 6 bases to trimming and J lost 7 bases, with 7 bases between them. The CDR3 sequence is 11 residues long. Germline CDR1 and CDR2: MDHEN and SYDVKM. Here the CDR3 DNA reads TGTGCCAGCAGACACGAGAATGAGCAGTTCTTC. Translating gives CASRHENEQFF. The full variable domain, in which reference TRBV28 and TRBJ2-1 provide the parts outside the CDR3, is DVKVTQSSRYLVKRTGEKVFLECVQDMDHENMFWYRQDPGLGLRLIYFSYDVKMKEKGDIPEGYSVSREKKERFSLILESASTNQTSMYLCASRHENEQFFGPGTRLTVL.

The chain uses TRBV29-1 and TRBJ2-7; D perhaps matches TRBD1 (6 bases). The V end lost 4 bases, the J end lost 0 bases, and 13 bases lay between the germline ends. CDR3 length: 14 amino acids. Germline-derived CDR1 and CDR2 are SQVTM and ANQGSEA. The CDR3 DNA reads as TGCAGCGTTGGGAGAGACAGGCTCTCCTACGAGCAGTACTTC. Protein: CSVGRDRLSYEQYF.

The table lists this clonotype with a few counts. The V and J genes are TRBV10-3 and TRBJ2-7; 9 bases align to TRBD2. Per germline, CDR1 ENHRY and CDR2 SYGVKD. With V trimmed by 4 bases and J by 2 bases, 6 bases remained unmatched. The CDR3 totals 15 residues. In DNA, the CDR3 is TGTGCCATCAGTGTCGGCGGGAGGGAAACCTACGAGCAGTACTTC. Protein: CAISVGGRETYEQYF.

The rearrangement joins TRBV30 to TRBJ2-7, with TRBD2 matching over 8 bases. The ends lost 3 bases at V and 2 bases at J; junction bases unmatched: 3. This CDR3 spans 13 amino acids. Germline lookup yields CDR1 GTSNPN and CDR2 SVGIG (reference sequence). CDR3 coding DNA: TGTGCCTGGAGAAATAGCGGGACCTACGAGCAGTACTTC. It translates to CAWRNSGTYEQYF.

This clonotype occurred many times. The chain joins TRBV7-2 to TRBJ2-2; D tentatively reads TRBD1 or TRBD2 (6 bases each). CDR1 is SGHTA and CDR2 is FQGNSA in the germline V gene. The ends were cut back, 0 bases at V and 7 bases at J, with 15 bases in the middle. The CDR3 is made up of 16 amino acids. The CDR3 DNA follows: TGTGCCAGCAGCTTAGCGCCCGGGAGAGGGGGCGGGGAGCTGTTTTTT. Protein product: CASSLAPGRGGGELFF.

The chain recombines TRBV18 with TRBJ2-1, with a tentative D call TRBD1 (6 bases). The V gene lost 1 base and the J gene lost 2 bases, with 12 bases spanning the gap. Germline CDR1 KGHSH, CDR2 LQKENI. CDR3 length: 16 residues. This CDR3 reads CASSPQGGVTYNEQFF. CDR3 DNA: TGTGCCAGCTCACCACAAGGGGGAGTCACCTACAATGAGCAGTTCTTC.

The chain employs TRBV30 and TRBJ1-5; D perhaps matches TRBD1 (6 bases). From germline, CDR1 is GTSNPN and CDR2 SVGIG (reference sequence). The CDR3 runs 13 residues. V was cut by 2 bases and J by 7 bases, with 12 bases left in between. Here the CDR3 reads CAWSSGVGQPQHF. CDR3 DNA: TGTGCCTGGAGTTCAGGGGTCGGGCAGCCCCAGCATTTT.